This entry lists 19 T cell receptor beta chains sequenced from one sample in a study of blood T cell repertoires in COVID-19. Method: immunoSEQ multiplex PCR; TCRdb's copy keeps in-frame clones and lacks some. The repertoire consists of 300,000 or so clones, with roughly 88% occurring once and the leading ten covering 5.5% to 7%. The sample taken for sequencing was peripheral blood. These receptors all stem from a woman aged 25 to 39 who had recovered from COVID-19.

This chain joins TRBV14 and TRBJ2-2, with D perhaps TRBD1 (5 bases). Trimming took 2 bases from V and 8 from J, leaving 9 bases between them. Germline assignment: CDR1 SGHDN and CDR2 FVKESK. This CDR3 contains 13 residues. As DNA, the CDR3 is TGTGCCAGCAGCCAAACAGGTGTGGGGGAGCTGTTTTTT. Protein: CASSQTGVGELFF.

This chain uses TRBV15 with TRBJ2-3; tentative D call: TRBD2 (6 bases). The CDR3 spans 14 residues. Trimming removed 4 bases from V and 2 bases from J, with 10 bases in between. Germline V CDR1 and CDR2: LNHNV, YYDKDF (reference sequence). In DNA, the CDR3 is TGTGCCACCAGCATTAGCGGAGACACAGATACGCAGTATTTT. It is translated as CATSISGDTDTQYF.

The genes are TRBV6-6 and TRBJ1-2, with 10 bases fitting TRBD1. Germline loops: CDR1 MNHNY, CDR2 SVGAGI (reference sequence). V was pared by 7 bases and J by 5 bases, with 7 bases of the junction left unmatched. The CDR3 spans 14 residues. The CDR3 spells CASNPTGGPYGYTF. CDR3 DNA: TGTGCCAGCAACCCGACAGGGGGCCCGTATGGCTACACCTTC.

This sequence joins TRBV4-1 and TRBJ1-5; the D gene is possibly TRBD1 (6 bases). CDR1 and CDR2 from the germline V gene are MGHRA and YSYEKL. Trimming removed 0 bases at V and 6 bases at J, with 12 bases between. The CDR3 is 15 amino acids. The CDR3 loop is CASSQDGAGAQPQHF. The CDR3 DNA follows: TGCGCCAGCAGCCAAGACGGGGCAGGGGCTCAGCCCCAGCATTTT.

The rearrangement uses TRBV2 and TRBJ2-1; 7 nucleotides match TRBD2. Germline CDR1 is SNHLY and CDR2 is FYNNEI. The J segment lost 0 bases and the V segment lost 4 bases, leaving 6 bases of the junction unmatched. This CDR3 has 16 amino acids. The DNA for the CDR3 is TGTGCCAGCAGTGGAGGACTAGGGAGCTCCTACAATGAGCAGTTCTTC. This sequence encodes CASSGGLGSSYNEQFF.

This chain uses TRBV29-1 with TRBJ2-1; 9 positions match TRBD2. The ends lost 5 bases at V and 3 bases at J; junction bases unmatched: 2. This CDR3 is 13 amino acids long. Germline V gene data show CDR1 as SQVTM and CDR2 as ANQGSEA. DNA of the CDR3: TGCAGCGTTTGGCGGGGGGGCTACAATGAGCAGTTCTTC. Residues: CSVWRGGYNEQFF.

V is TRBV19 and J is TRBJ1-1; perhaps TRBD1 as D (5 bases). V lost 3 bases to trimming and J lost 0 bases, with 14 bases between them. CDR1 is LNHDA and CDR2 is SQIVND in the germline V gene (reference sequence). This CDR3 has 16 amino acids. This CDR3 reads CASSIRSGGMNTEAFF. In DNA, the CDR3 is TGTGCCAGTAGTATTCGATCGGGGGGAATGAACACTGAAGCTTTCTTT.

CDR3 sequence: CASTELLAGITDTQYF. Written as DNA, the CDR3 is TGTGCCAGCACCGAATTACTAGCGGGGATCACAGATACGCAGTATTTT. V usage is TRBV7-9 and J usage is TRBJ2-3, with 10 positions matching TRBD2. CDR1 is SEHNR and CDR2 is FQNEAQ in the germline V gene (reference sequence). The V and J ends lost 7 bases and 2 bases, in that order; junction bases with no gene match: 9. CDR3 size: 16 residues.

The rearrangement joins TRBV7-2 to TRBJ1-4; TRBD1 agrees at 8 bases. The CDR3 runs 15 residues. V lost 5 bases to trimming and J lost 7 bases; unmatched junction nucleotides: 9. The germline gives CDR1 SGHTA, CDR2 FQGNSA. For the CDR3, the DNA is TGTGCCAGCAGCATACGACAGGGGATGTTTGAAAAACTGTTTTTT. This sequence encodes CASSIRQGMFEKLFF.

The rearrangement links TRBV6-5 to TRBJ2-7; no clear D. The ends were cut back, 8 bases at V and 1 base at J, with 15 bases in the middle. The germline CDR1 and CDR2 sequences are MNHEY and SVGAGI. This CDR3 is 14 amino acids long. CDR3: CASAPKEDSYEQYF. CDR3 sequence (DNA): TGTGCCAGCGCACCCAAAGAGGATTCCTACGAGCAGTACTTC.

As to this clone: A junction boundary mismatches the germline segment, possibly from a read error. The chain couples TRBV12-3 or TRBV12-4 to TRBJ2-7; 7 nucleotides match TRBD1. The CDR3 length is 11 residues. The CDR3 DNA follows: TGTGCCAGCAGTTTTGGGGGACAGACACTCTTC. Translated, it gives CASSFGGQTLF.

J is TRBJ1-6 and V is TRBV7-9; D is ambiguous. Germline V gene lookup returns CDR1 SEHNR and CDR2 FQNEAQ (reference sequence). V lost 3 bases and J 7 bases, leaving 13 bases between the germline ends. The CDR3 runs 15 residues. The CDR3 sequence is CASSFIEGGNSPLHF. The CDR3 bases are TGTGCCAGCAGCTTTATAGAGGGTGGGAATTCACCCCTCCACTTT.

This chain joins TRBV4-1 and TRBJ1-2; D is ambiguous. Germline loops: CDR1 MGHRA, CDR2 YSYEKL. The CDR3 totals 15 residues. Trimming pared 0 bases from V and 3 bases from J, leaving 11 bases between. CDR3 sequence: CASSQDPGLDYGYTF. Here the CDR3 DNA reads TGCGCCAGCAGCCAAGATCCTGGGCTCGACTATGGCTACACCTTC.

The chain joins TRBV27 to TRBJ1-4; the D gene is possibly TRBD1 (6 bases). The V end was cut by 6 bases, the J end by 3 bases, with 11 bases between. The CDR3 has 14 residues. The germline CDR1 and CDR2 sequences are MNHEY and SMNVEV (reference sequence). CDR3 DNA sequence: TGTGCCAGCAGCCCCGACAGGTCTAATGAAAAACTGTTTTTT. Translation: CASSPDRSNEKLFF.

The rearrangement links TRBV28 to TRBJ2-7; 10 positions agree with TRBD2. Germline V CDR1 and CDR2: MDHEN, SYDVKM. With 7 bases clipped from V and 2 bases from J, the junction kept 5 bases outside the gene matches. This CDR3 is built from 14 residues. CDR3 in amino acids: CASTVAGGTYEQYF. In nucleotides, the CDR3 is TGTGCCAGCACCGTAGCGGGGGGAACCTACGAGCAGTACTTC.

The chain combines TRBV19 with TRBJ1-5; D call uncertain. Germline loops: CDR1 LNHDA, CDR2 SQIVND (reference sequence). Trimming shortened V by 3 bases and J by 4 bases, and 7 bases separated the two germline ends. The CDR3 length is 13 residues. The DNA for the CDR3 is TGTGCCAGTAGTATGAGCCGTAATCAGCCCCAGCATTTT. Amino acid sequence: CASSMSRNQPQHF.

In its sample, this clone was seen once. V gene TRBV4-3 combines with J gene TRBJ2-5, with TRBD2 as a possible D gene (5 bases). V lost 4 bases to trimming and J lost 7 bases, with 16 bases between them. Germline loops: CDR1 LGHNA, CDR2 YSLEER. The length of the CDR3 is 14 residues. CDR3 bases: TGCGCCAGCAGCCTCGGAGGCGACTTCCGGACCCAGTACTTC. Translation: CASSLGGDFRTQYF.

This chain connects TRBV4-2 to TRBJ1-2, with TRBD1 as a possible D gene (5 bases). V was trimmed by 0 bases and J by 8 bases, leaving 10 bases between them. This CDR3 spans 13 amino acids. Germline V gene data show CDR1 as LGHNA and CDR2 as YNFKEQ. CDR3 region: CASSQEPGLGYTF. CDR3 bases: TGTGCCAGCAGCCAAGAGCCAGGGCTGGGCTACACCTTC.

The chain links TRBV28 to TRBJ1-3, with D hard to call. CDR1 MDHEN and CDR2 SYDVKM come from the germline V gene. V dropped 3 bases and J dropped 4 bases, with 10 bases sitting between them. The CDR3 extends over 14 amino acids. This CDR3 is CASSLILRGNTIYF. For the CDR3, the DNA is TGTGCCAGCAGTTTGATATTACGGGGAAACACCATATATTTT.